The 27 T cell receptor beta chains below all came from one sample that was sequenced in a study of control samples from healthy donors and cancer patients. The assay was immunoSEQ multiplex PCR, and TCRdb's table has in-frame clones only and misses some. Of around 120,000 clones in the sample, more than 75% are singletons; the top ten hold about 2.9%. The sample was blood. The receptors stem from a man between 60 and 70 years old in good health.

The chain couples TRBV4-3 to TRBJ1-1; 7 bases are shared with TRBD1. Germline V lookup: CDR1 LGHNA, CDR2 YSLEER. The CDR3 covers 13 residues. The V and J ends lost 4 bases and 11 bases, in that order; junction bases with no gene match: 10. The CDR3 nucleotides read TGCGCCAGCAGCCCCGACAGGGCGCTCTCCGCTTTCTTT. Protein sequence: CASSPDRALSAFF.

This chain links TRBV9 with TRBJ2-1; D possibly corresponds to TRBD1 (6 bases). CDR3 length: 13 residues. Per germline, CDR1 SGDLS and CDR2 YYNGEE. Trimming removed 0 bases from V and 8 bases from J, with 9 bases in between. CDR3 sequence reads: CASSVVTGDEQFF. The CDR3 nucleotides read TGTGCCAGCAGCGTAGTGACAGGCGATGAGCAGTTCTTC.

This sequence joins TRBV9 and TRBJ2-3; D is perhaps TRBD1 or TRBD2 (6 bases each). Germline CDR1 reads SGDLS; CDR2 reads YYNGEE. V was trimmed by 9 bases and J by 4 bases, leaving 18 bases between them. This CDR3 spans 14 amino acids. CDR3 sequence: CATRSGAGSDTQYF. In DNA, the CDR3 is TGTGCCACCCGTTCGGGGGCGGGTTCAGATACGCAGTATTTT.

This rearrangement joins TRBV9 to TRBJ1-6, with 8 bases fitting TRBD1. The CDR3 has 15 amino acids. Trimming took 0 bases from V and 8 from J; bases not matched to a gene: 4. Germline CDR1 is SGDLS and CDR2 is YYNGEE. The CDR3 here is CASSVVDRGHSPLHF. The CDR3 nucleotides are TGTGCCAGCAGCGTAGTTGACAGGGGACATTCACCCCTCCACTTT.

The chain couples TRBV28 to TRBJ2-7, with 10 bases identical to TRBD1. V gave up 7 bases and J gave up 5 bases; unmatched junction bases: 14. CDR1 and CDR2 from the germline V gene are MDHEN and SYDVKM. The CDR3 runs to 16 residues. The CDR3 sequence is CASTSRGTGEVNEQYF. The CDR3 coding sequence is TGTGCCAGCACTAGTCGCGGGACAGGGGAGGTTAACGAGCAGTACTTC.

V usage is TRBV6-5 and J usage is TRBJ1-2; possible D gene TRBD1, 6 bases. The CDR3 consists of 13 residues. Looked up from germline, CDR1 is MNHEY and CDR2 is SVGAGI. V lost 5 bases, J lost 7 bases, and 14 bases lay in between. The CDR3 here is CASSPISRGGYTF. In DNA form, the CDR3 reads TGTGCCAGCAGTCCAATAAGCAGGGGTGGCTACACCTTC.

The rearrangement links TRBV28 to TRBJ1-5; 7 positions agree with TRBD1. The CDR3 spans 16 residues. Trimming took 6 bases from V and 6 from J; bases not matched to a gene: 14. Germline lookup yields CDR1 MDHEN and CDR2 SYDVKM. The CDR3 region is CASRKQGRGDGQPQHF. CDR3 sequence (DNA): TGTGCCAGCAGAAAACAGGGGAGGGGTGATGGTCAGCCCCAGCATTTT.

This chain connects TRBV28 to TRBJ1-4; TRBD1 agrees at 9 bases. This CDR3 comprises 13 residues. V was clipped by 5 bases and J by 11 bases; unmatched bases: 6. Germline CDR1 and CDR2: MDHEN and SYDVKM. CDR3 bases: TGTGCCAGCAGTCTCTTACAGGGGGCTAAACTGTTTTTT. Translating it yields CASSLLQGAKLFF.

The chain recombines TRBV7-2 with TRBJ2-7; TRBD1 matches 10 bases. The V segment lost 1 base and the J segment 5 bases; nucleotides outside the gene matches: 5. The CDR3 loop spans 15 amino acids. Germline CDR1 reads SGHTA; CDR2 reads FQGNSA. CDR3 in amino acids: CASSLVTGGVDEQYF. Written as DNA, the CDR3 is TGTGCCAGCAGCTTAGTGACAGGGGGCGTGGACGAGCAGTACTTC.

V usage is TRBV18 and J usage is TRBJ1-1; unclear D gene. The V end lost 3 bases, the J end lost 4 bases, and 12 bases lay between the germline ends. Germline V gene sequence: CDR1 KGHSH, CDR2 LQKENI. The CDR3 is 14 amino acids. The CDR3 DNA is TGTGCCAGCTCACCGTTGCCCTCGGGCACTGAAGCTTTCTTT. Translation gives CASSPLPSGTEAFF.

The chain is built from TRBV7-2 and TRBJ2-7; D uncertain. Germline CDR1 SGHTA, CDR2 FQGNSA. This CDR3 contains 15 residues. Between the trimmed V and J ends, which lost 5 bases and 6 bases, there was a span of 20 bases. CDR3 loop: CASSPPSGPQGEQYF. In nucleotides, the CDR3 is TGTGCCAGCAGCCCTCCTAGTGGGCCGCAAGGCGAGCAGTACTTC.

The V call is TRBV14, the J call TRBJ1-1, with D perhaps matching TRBD1 (5 bases). V lost 8 bases, J lost 5 bases, and 21 bases lay in between. Per the germline V gene, CDR1 is SGHDN and CDR2 is FVKESK. The CDR3 has 15 residues. The CDR3 spells CASSGRGEFWTEAFF. Here the CDR3 DNA reads TGTGCCAGCTCAGGACGGGGGGAATTTTGGACTGAAGCTTTCTTT.

This clone was seen a single time. V and J are TRBV5-1 and TRBJ2-7; no definite D call. Germline loops: CDR1 SGHRS, CDR2 YFSETQ. Trimming cost V 2 bases and J 4 bases, with 7 bases left between them. The CDR3 spans 12 residues. In DNA, the CDR3 is TGCGCCAGCAGCTTCCAGGAATACGAGCAGTACTTC. Translated, it gives CASSFQEYEQYF.

The chain uses TRBV7-8 and TRBJ2-4; unclear D gene. V dropped 1 base and J dropped 7 bases, with 11 bases sitting between them. CDR1 is SGHVS, CDR2 FQNEAQ, per germline. This CDR3 region has 14 residues. The CDR3 nucleotides are TGTGCCAGCAGCTTAGGCCTTACTGGGAACATTCAGTACTTC. It yields the protein CASSLGLTGNIQYF.

This chain uses TRBV10-2 with TRBJ1-2; tentatively, D is TRBD1 (5 bases). This CDR3 has 14 amino acids. V dropped 2 bases and J dropped 8 bases, with 15 bases sitting between them. The germline V gene has CDR1 WSHSY and CDR2 SAAADI. The chain's CDR3 is CASSEPGGIGGYTF. The CDR3 nucleotides are TGCGCCAGCAGTGAGCCCGGGGGTATAGGAGGCTACACCTTC.

This chain joins TRBV12-3 or TRBV12-4 and TRBJ1-2, with 8 bases lining up with TRBD1. After removal of 5 bases from V and 4 bases from J, the junction contained 3 bases not matched to a gene. This CDR3 spans 13 amino acids. For the CDR3, the DNA is TGTGCCAGCAGTCAAACAGGGGGCTATGGCTACACCTTC. Translating it yields CASSQTGGYGYTF.

The rearrangement joins TRBV4-2 to TRBJ2-7; 8 positions match TRBD1. The J segment lost 3 bases and the V segment lost 1 base, leaving 5 bases of the junction unmatched. The germline V gene encodes CDR1 LGHNA and CDR2 YNFKEQ. The CDR3 has 15 amino acids. The CDR3 nucleotides read TGTGCCAGCAGCCAAGCAGGGACAGGAGGCTACGAGCAGTACTTC. Protein sequence: CASSQAGTGGYEQYF.

J is TRBJ1-3 and V is TRBV7-2; the D is unclear. V lost 11 bases and J lost 0, with 11 bases in between. Looked up from germline, CDR1 is SGHTA and CDR2 is FQGNSA. The CDR3 contains 13 residues. CDR3 in DNA: TGTGCCGCGGGTTGGCCCTCTGGAAACACCATATATTTT. This translates into CAAGWPSGNTIYF.

The chain couples TRBV10-1 to TRBJ2-7, with 10 bases fitting TRBD1. Unmatched junction bases numbered 8, after V lost 8 bases and J lost 1 base. The CDR3 covers 15 residues. Germline CDR1 and CDR2: WNHNN and SYGVQD (reference sequence). In DNA, the CDR3 is TGCGCCAGCCACGGACAGGGGGGGTGGTCCTACGAGCAGTACTTC. It specifies CASHGQGGWSYEQYF.

The chain combines TRBV7-2 with TRBJ1-4, with D hard to call. V shed 5 bases and J shed 4 bases, with 14 bases lying between them. Germline-derived CDR1 and CDR2 are SGHTA and FQGNSA. The CDR3 contains 15 residues. The CDR3 sequence is CASSPQSGDNEKLFF. The DNA of the CDR3 is TGTGCCAGCAGCCCCCAATCCGGGGATAATGAAAAACTGTTTTTT.

The chain combines TRBV5-6 with TRBJ2-7; D not resolved. The CDR3 covers 14 residues. V lost 1 base to trimming and J lost 2 bases, with 10 bases between them. The germline gives CDR1 SGHDT, CDR2 YYEEEE. The CDR3 here is CASSLKRSTYEQYF. CDR3 DNA: TGTGCCAGCAGCTTGAAAAGGTCAACCTACGAGCAGTACTTC.

The V call is TRBV5-8, the J call TRBJ1-5, with D tentatively TRBD1 (6 bases). The CDR3 runs to 13 residues. Germline CDR1 SGHTS, CDR2 YDEGEE. V was trimmed by 2 bases and J by 6 bases, leaving 9 bases between them. The CDR3: CASSFRGGQPQHF. The DNA of the CDR3 is TGTGCCAGCAGCTTCAGGGGCGGTCAGCCCCAGCATTTT. The full variable domain, its missing parts supplied by reference TRBV5-8 and TRBJ1-5, is EAGVTQSPTHLIKTRGQQATLRCSPISGHTSVYWYQQALGLGLQFLLWYDEGEERNRGNFPPRFSGRQFPNYSSELNVNALELEDSALYLCASSFRGGQPQHFGDGTRLSIL.

The V and J genes are TRBV5-5 and TRBJ1-5; TRBD1 matches at 7 bases. The germline gives CDR1 SGHKS, CDR2 YYEKEE (reference sequence). The CDR3 sequence is 17 residues long. V lost 0 bases to trimming and J lost 4 bases; unmatched junction nucleotides: 10. CDR3 coding DNA: TGTGCCAGCAGCTTGGTGGCAGGGGGTGGGGGAAATCAGCCCCAGCATTTT. Translating gives CASSLVAGGGGNQPQHF.

The chain uses TRBV5-4 and TRBJ2-3, with D possibly matching TRBD1 (6 bases). Germline CDR1 and CDR2: SGHNT and YYREEE (reference sequence). CDR3 length: 16 amino acids. Deletions cut 4 bases from V and 0 bases from J, with 15 bases between. CDR3 in DNA: TGTGCCAGCAGCCTGCCCTCCGGGACAAGCACAGATACGCAGTATTTT. Translated: CASSLPSGTSTDTQYF. The full variable domain, its missing parts supplied by reference TRBV5-4 and TRBJ2-3, is ETGVTQSPTHLIKTRGQQVTLRCSSQSGHNTVSWYQQALGQGPQFIFQYYREEENGRGNFPPRFSGLQFPNYSSELNVNALELDDSALYLCASSLPSGTSTDTQYFGPGTRLTVL.

The J gene is TRBJ1-2, the V gene TRBV7-8; D ambiguous. The germline V gene encodes CDR1 SGHVS and CDR2 FQNEAQ. This CDR3 has 15 amino acids. Trimming removed 6 bases at V and 4 bases at J, with 18 bases between. In nucleotides, the CDR3 is TGTGCCAGCAGTCTTTCTGGGGTTGTGCCCTATGGCTACACCTTC. Its translation is CASSLSGVVPYGYTF.

V usage is TRBV11-2 and J usage is TRBJ1-2; D gene ambiguous. Looked up from germline, CDR1 is SGHAT and CDR2 is FQNNGV. Trimming left V 1 base short and J 6 bases short, with 12 bases between. This CDR3 comprises 14 residues. As DNA, the CDR3 is TGTGCCAGCAGCTTAGTTGCCGGGGTGAATGGCTACACCTTC. Translating it yields CASSLVAGVNGYTF. The whole variable domain, remainder taken from reference TRBV11-2 and TRBJ1-2, is EAGVAQSPRYKIIEKRQSVAFWCNPISGHATLYWYQQILGQGPKLLIQFQNNGVVDDSQLPKDRFSAERLKGVDSTLKIQPAKLEDSAVYLCASSLVAGVNGYTFGSGTRLTVV.

This chain links TRBV29-1 with TRBJ2-7; TRBD1 is a possible D gene (6 bases). The CDR3 runs to 15 residues. Trimming stripped 6 bases from V and 0 bases from J, with 18 bases between. Looked up from germline, CDR1 is SQVTM and CDR2 is ANQGSEA. CDR3 in amino acids: CSVRKSLDSSYEQYF. CDR3 nucleotide sequence: TGCAGCGTCCGAAAGTCTCTGGACAGCTCCTACGAGCAGTACTTC.